This T cell receptor (beta chain) stems from a study of T cells after yellow fever vaccination. TCRdb re-called the 5' RACE reads through MiXCR, storing one row per CDR3 protein. The sample yields hundreds of thousands of distinct CDR3 sequences, around 12% seen once. This CDR3 is 16 amino acids long. CDR1 is MNHEY, CDR2 SVGAGI, per germline. Trimming pared 6 bases from V and 8 bases from J, leaving 23 bases between. The receptor was isolated from a man aged 25 to 40 who received the YFV17D yellow fever vaccine. The sample consisted of PBMCs, taken on the day of the yellow fever booster vaccination. V is TRBV6-5 and J is TRBJ2-1; weak D call: TRBD2 (5 bases). The CDR3 here is CASSPGAGRTYHEQFF. The CDR3 region has the DNA TGTGCCAGCAGCCCCGGCGCGGGCCGCACGTACCATGAGCAGTTCTTC.